Following are 20 T cell receptor beta chains from one sample sequenced in a study of OX40 agonist ivuxolimab in advanced cancers. Here immunoSEQ multiplex PCR was the method, and the copy in TCRdb shows in-frame clones only, minus some. The top ten hold over 4% of the sample, which has tens of thousands of clones, 88% seen once. The input for sequencing was CD4+ or CD8+ T cells sorted from blood, taken in a trial of the OX40 agonist ivuxolimab. These receptors were collected from an adult with an advanced solid tumor such as melanoma, head and neck, liver or kidney cancer.

V is TRBV12-1 and J is TRBJ2-2; the DNA was not used to check the table's D call, TRBD2. TRBV12-1 is a pseudogene segment. CDR3 length equals 19 residues. CDR3 amino acids: CATYRVQGLAGVDTGELFF. CDR3 DNA sequence: TGTGCCACGTACCGGGTGCAGGGACTAGCGGGAGTAGACACCGGGGAGCTGTTTTTT.

V usage is TRBV18 and J usage is TRBJ1-5, with D possibly TRBD1 on 5 matching bases. This CDR3 region has 15 residues. Per germline, CDR1 KGHSH and CDR2 LQKENI. Trimming cost V 1 base and J 4 bases, with 11 bases left between them. The CDR3 DNA sequence: TGTGCCAGCTCACCACGGGGGACTCTGAATCAGCCCCAGCATTTT. It codes for CASSPRGTLNQPQHF.

This clone was found a few times. The V and J genes are TRBV5-4 and TRBJ1-1; D not certain. Germline CDR1 is SGHNT and CDR2 is YYREEE (reference sequence). The CDR3 has 13 amino acids. Trimming took off 5 bases at V and 1 base at J, with 9 bases between the two ends. CDR3 coding DNA: TGTGCCAGCAGGGGGTTTCAGAACACTGAAGCTTTCTTT. Amino acid sequence: CASRGFQNTEAFF.

This clone was found a few times. The V call is TRBV10-3, the J call TRBJ1-5; 7 nucleotides agree with TRBD1. The CDR3 has 17 residues. Germline assignment: CDR1 ENHRY and CDR2 SYGVKD. The V and J ends lost 2 bases and 4 bases, in that order; junction bases with no gene match: 11. The CDR3 is CAISEGPRDSMNQPQHF. The CDR3 DNA reads TGTGCCATCAGTGAGGGGCCCCGGGACAGTATGAATCAGCCCCAGCATTTT.

The chain couples TRBV18 to TRBJ2-3, with TRBD2 identical over 7 bases. J gave up 0 bases and V 3 bases, and 6 bases lay outside the gene matches. In germline, CDR1 is KGHSH, CDR2 LQKENI. The length of the CDR3 is 16 residues. CDR3 in DNA: TGTGCCAGCTCACCCGCTAGCGGATTTAGCACAGATACGCAGTATTTT. Protein sequence: CASSPASGFSTDTQYF. The full variable domain, in which reference TRBV18 and TRBJ2-3 provide the parts outside the CDR3, is NAGVMQNPRHLVRRRGQEARLRCSPMKGHSHVYWYRQLPEEGLKFMVYLQKENIIDESGMPKERFSAEFPKEGPSILRIQQVVRGDSAAYFCASSPASGFSTDTQYFGPGTRLTVL.

The table lists this clone with a count of one. CDR3: CASSLAVDRRTYEQYF. DNA of the CDR3: TGCGCCAGCAGCTTGGCCGTTGACAGACGCACCTACGAGCAGTACTTC. The V call is TRBV5-1, the J call TRBJ2-7, with a tentative D call TRBD1 (5 bases). V was shortened by 0 bases and J by 2 bases, with 15 bases between the two germline ends. Germline V CDR1 and CDR2: SGHRS, YFSETQ. The CDR3 covers 16 residues.

The CDR3 region is CASSYSRLNTEAFF. In nucleotides, the CDR3 is TGTGCCAGCAGTTACTCGAGGCTGAACACTGAAGCTTTCTTT. This rearrangement joins TRBV6-5 to TRBJ1-1; D ambiguous. CDR1 is MNHEY and CDR2 is SVGAGI in the germline V gene. Trimming cost V 0 bases and J 0 bases, with 5 bases left between them. The CDR3 totals 14 residues.

The chain couples TRBV6-6 to TRBJ2-1; no reliable D call. Germline V gene sequence: CDR1 MNHNY, CDR2 SVGAGI (reference sequence). The CDR3 runs to 15 residues. Trimming shortened V by 2 bases and J by 0 bases, and 8 bases separated the two germline ends. CDR3 sequence reads: CASSYRTDSYNEQFF. The CDR3 DNA sequence: TGTGCCAGCAGTTACCGGACGGACTCCTACAATGAGCAGTTCTTC.

The V gene is TRBV6-1, the J gene TRBJ1-2; D perhaps matches TRBD1 (6 bases). The CDR3 consists of 15 residues. Germline CDR1 MNHNS, CDR2 SASEGT. Trimming removed 3 bases from V and 4 bases from J, with 15 bases in between. In DNA, the CDR3 is TGTGCCAGCAGTGAGACAGGCCTCCGCCTCTATGGCTACACCTTC. This encodes CASSETGLRLYGYTF.

The rearrangement joins TRBV2 to TRBJ2-1; D not resolved. Germline V gene data show CDR1 as SNHLY and CDR2 as FYNNEI. This CDR3 comprises 15 residues. With 1 base removed from V and 2 bases from J, the gap between germline ends came to 9 bases. The CDR3 DNA follows: TGTGCCAGCAGTGAAGGTCACTACGCCTACAATGAGCAGTTCTTC. Protein: CASSEGHYAYNEQFF.

The chain has TRBV28 and TRBJ2-3, with D unclear. CDR3 size: 16 residues. Germline CDR1 MDHEN, CDR2 SYDVKM. Trimming removed 2 bases from V and 2 bases from J, with 14 bases in between. This CDR3 reads CASSLPRVGTTDTQYF. The CDR3 nucleotides read TGTGCCAGCAGTTTACCCCGGGTCGGCACCACAGATACGCAGTATTTT.

The chain employs TRBV28 and TRBJ1-5; tentatively, D is TRBD1 (5 bases). Germline loops: CDR1 MDHEN, CDR2 SYDVKM. Trimming removed 5 bases from V and 3 bases from J, with 17 bases in between. The CDR3 length is 16 residues. The CDR3 coding sequence is TGTGCCAGCAGTCCGTTGACAGCCCCCGACAATCAGCCCCAGCATTTT. This translates into CASSPLTAPDNQPQHF.

The V gene is TRBV27, the J gene TRBJ2-7, with 9 bases identical to TRBD1. The CDR3 contains 14 residues. V shed 5 bases and J 7 bases; nucleotides not matched to a gene: 9. Germline CDR1 is MNHEY and CDR2 is SMNVEV (reference sequence). The CDR3 region is CASSARQGVGEQYF. Here the CDR3 DNA reads TGTGCCAGCAGTGCCAGACAGGGGGTGGGGGAGCAGTACTTC.

The V and J genes are TRBV18 and TRBJ1-2; TRBD1 matches 7 bases. The V and J ends lost 2 bases and 3 bases, in that order; junction bases with no gene match: 3. Germline V gives CDR1 KGHSH, CDR2 LQKENI. The CDR3 totals 14 residues. The CDR3 sequence is CASSPGTVYYGYTF. CDR3 coding DNA: TGTGCCAGCTCACCAGGGACAGTATACTATGGCTACACCTTC.

This clone was seen a few times. The rearrangement links TRBV19 to TRBJ2-4, with 10 bases that match TRBD2. The CDR3 spans 14 residues. Looked up from germline, CDR1 is LNHDA and CDR2 is SQIVND (reference sequence). V shed 6 bases and J 7 bases; nucleotides not matched to a gene: 6. Here the CDR3 reads CASRLAGEGNIQYF. DNA of the CDR3: TGTGCCAGTAGGCTAGCGGGAGAGGGGAACATTCAGTACTTC.

The V call is TRBV6-4, the J call TRBJ2-2; D may be TRBD1 (7 bases). CDR1 and CDR2 (germline): MRHNA, SNTAGT. The V gene lost 6 bases and the J gene lost 4 bases, with 12 bases spanning the gap. CDR3 length: 14 amino acids. The CDR3 spells CASRLAGGTGELFF. CDR3 sequence (DNA): TGTGCCAGCAGACTAGCAGGGGGCACCGGGGAGCTGTTTTTT.

The gene calls are TRBV5-1 and TRBJ1-2; D is uncertain. Per germline, CDR1 SGHRS and CDR2 YFSETQ. V lost 7 bases and J lost 4, with 11 bases in between. The CDR3 totals 12 residues. This chain's CDR3 is CASGEGSYGYTF. Written as DNA, the CDR3 is TGCGCCAGCGGGGAGGGAAGCTATGGCTACACCTTC.

V and J are TRBV19 and TRBJ1-5; 9 bases map to TRBD1. The CDR3 runs 18 residues. Unmatched junction bases numbered 9, after V lost 3 bases and J lost 0 bases. Germline V gene data show CDR1 as LNHDA and CDR2 as SQIVND (reference sequence). The CDR3 region has the DNA TGTGCCAGTAGTATGGATTTGGACAGGGGTTATAGCAATCAGCCCCAGCATTTT. The encoded protein is CASSMDLDRGYSNQPQHF.

The rearrangement joins TRBV19 to TRBJ2-7; D remains ambiguous. This CDR3 has 13 residues. CDR1 is LNHDA, CDR2 SQIVND, per germline (reference sequence). V was shortened by 4 bases and J by 5 bases, with 12 bases between the two germline ends. The CDR3, as DNA: TGTGCCAGTAGTAGGGTCCTCCTCGACGAGCAGTACTTC. As protein: CASSRVLLDEQYF.

This clone came up once. The chain links TRBV29-1 to TRBJ1-2; D unresolved. Trimming took off 6 bases at V and 2 bases at J, with 16 bases between the two ends. Germline V lookup: CDR1 SQVTM, CDR2 ANQGSEA. There are 14 residues in the CDR3. The DNA for the CDR3 is TGCAGCGTCGCAGCCGGGCCACAAAACTATGGCTACACCTTC. It is translated as CSVAAGPQNYGYTF.